One sample yielded the 25 T cell receptor beta chains listed below, sequenced in a study of blood T cells in healthy people across ages. It was with a sample-barcoded 5' primer and a J-beta primer mix that a second PCR of roughly 7 to 12 cycles was run. MiXCR, applied by TCRdb to the 5' RACE reads, yields one record per CDR3 protein. The table has about 1.4 million distinct CDR3 sequences, 55% to 75% seen once. Sequencing input: blood. Source of these receptors: a man in his late teens or twenties in good health.

This clonotype appeared a few times. The chain is built from TRBV29-1 and TRBJ1-4, with D perhaps matching TRBD1 (5 bases). V shed 4 bases and J shed 4 bases, with 16 bases lying between them. Germline V gene data show CDR1 as SQVTM and CDR2 as ANQGSEA. The CDR3 has 15 amino acids. The CDR3 DNA reads TGCAGCGTTGCCCTAAACCTGGGGGATAATGAAAAACTGTTTTTT. It specifies CSVALNLGDNEKLFF.

The chain couples TRBV15 to TRBJ2-5; the match to TRBD2 covers 13 bases. The DNA end is a closer match to TRBJ2-7, so the J assignment may be wrong. Germline V lookup: CDR1 LNHNV, CDR2 YYDKDF (reference sequence). The CDR3 is made up of 18 amino acids. The CDR3 loop reads CATSRGLAGGGPPYEQYF. The CDR3 nucleotides are TGTGCCACCAGCAGAGGACTAGCGGGAGGAGGACCCCCCTACGAGCAGTACTTC.

The chain recombines TRBV4-3 with TRBJ1-2; no clear D gene. The V gene lost 4 bases and the J gene lost 0 bases, with 12 bases spanning the gap. The CDR3 contains 15 residues. Per germline, CDR1 LGHNA and CDR2 YSLEER. The CDR3 is CASSPRVLANYGYTF. In DNA, the CDR3 is TGCGCCAGCAGCCCGAGGGTATTAGCTAACTATGGCTACACCTTC.

The CDR3 DNA follows: TGCGCCAGCAGCCCCCGACGGAAAGAAGATACGCAGTATTTT. Translating it yields CASSPRRKEDTQYF. V is TRBV5-1 and J is TRBJ2-3; D is unclear. V dropped 4 bases and J dropped 5 bases, with 14 bases sitting between them. The CDR3 sequence is 14 residues long. CDR1 and CDR2 (germline): SGHRS, YFSETQ.

This rearrangement joins TRBV9 to TRBJ2-5; 13 nucleotides match TRBD2. The V gene's germline CDR1 is SGDLS and CDR2 YYNGEE. V trimming: 0 bases; J trimming: 11 bases; junction bases outside the gene matches: 16. The CDR3 has 18 residues. CDR3 sequence (DNA): TGTGCCAGCAGCGTAGGGCGCGGGACTAGCGGGGTCTACAATGAGCAGTACTTC. It encodes CASSVGRGTSGVYNEQYF.

Concerning this clonotype: An end of the junction differs from the germline gene, which may be a read error. V gene TRBV4-2 combines with J gene TRBJ2-3, with 7 positions matching TRBD1. Germline V CDR1 and CDR2: LGHNA, YNFKEQ. This CDR3 has 17 residues. This CDR3 reads CASSQSFGTASTGTQYF. The CDR3 bases are TGTGCCAGCAGCCAATCATTCGGGACAGCTAGCACAGGTACGCAGTATTTT.

This clonotype was seen more than once but under ten times. The chain couples TRBV7-9 to TRBJ2-1; D call uncertain. V dropped 3 bases and J dropped 10 bases, with 7 bases sitting between them. CDR3 size: 11 residues. Germline-derived CDR1 and CDR2 are SEHNR and FQNEAQ (reference sequence). The CDR3 sequence: CASSLMGEQFF. The CDR3 region has the DNA TGTGCCAGCAGCTTGATGGGGGAGCAGTTCTTC.

The chain carries TRBV20-1 and TRBJ2-1, with 7 bases aligning to TRBD1. Near its end, the DNA agrees better with TRBJ2-7, so the J call may be wrong. From germline, CDR1 is DFQATT and CDR2 SNEGSKA (reference sequence). The CDR3 loop spans 15 amino acids. DNA for the CDR3: TGCAGTGCTCCTTCCCGACAGGGATCCTACAATGAGCAGTACTTC. It yields the protein CSAPSRQGSYNEQYF.

The chain employs TRBV4-1 and TRBJ2-3; D possibly corresponds to TRBD2 (7 bases). Trimming removed 4 bases at V and 4 bases at J, with 15 bases between. Germline values: CDR1 MGHRA, CDR2 YSYEKL. The CDR3 has 15 amino acids. In DNA, the CDR3 is TGCGCCAGCAGCCTGGGAGGAGGGGGGGCAGATACGCAGTATTTT. It is translated as CASSLGGGGADTQYF.

The chain uses TRBV27 and TRBJ2-1; no clear D. Germline V gene lookup returns CDR1 MNHEY and CDR2 SMNVEV (reference sequence). V lost 3 bases to trimming and J lost 6 bases, with 9 bases between them. CDR3 length equals 13 residues. CDR3 protein: CASSFRDLNEQFF. Written as DNA, the CDR3 is TGTGCCAGCAGTTTTAGGGATCTCAATGAGCAGTTCTTC.

J is TRBJ2-1 and V is TRBV20-1, with a tentative D call TRBD2 (6 bases). The CDR3 length is 14 residues. Trimming pared 5 bases from V and 4 bases from J, leaving 15 bases between. The germline V gene has CDR1 DFQATT and CDR2 SNEGSKA (reference sequence). The CDR3 sequence is CSAHDPRGYNEQFF. CDR3 DNA sequence: TGCAGTGCTCACGACCCTCGGGGGTACAATGAGCAGTTCTTC.

This clonotype has only a few counts. The chain is built from TRBV14 and TRBJ2-7, with TRBD2 matching 10 bases. CDR1 is SGHDN and CDR2 is FVKESK in the germline V gene. The CDR3 length is 15 residues. Germline trimming cut 1 base from V and 4 bases from J; bases unmatched to any gene: 4. CDR3 bases: TGTGCCAGCAGCCAAGGTCCTAGCGGGAGTTACGAGCAGTACTTC. This encodes CASSQGPSGSYEQYF.

The rearrangement uses TRBV7-9 and TRBJ2-1, with D possibly matching TRBD2 (5 bases). From germline, CDR1 is SEHNR and CDR2 FQNEAQ (reference sequence). The CDR3 loop spans 14 amino acids. Trimming pared 1 base from V and 8 bases from J, leaving 12 bases between. The CDR3 DNA sequence: TGTGCCAGCAGCTTAGTAGGACTCCACGATGAGCAGTTCTTC. It codes for CASSLVGLHDEQFF.

The chain links TRBV4-3 to TRBJ1-5, with D tentatively TRBD1 (6 bases). V lost 1 base and J lost 7, with 14 bases in between. Germline loops: CDR1 LGHNA, CDR2 YSLEER. The CDR3 has 15 amino acids. The CDR3, as DNA: TGCGCCAGCAGCCAAGTTGTACAGGGAGGGCAGCCCCAGCATTTT. This translates into CASSQVVQGGQPQHF.

This chain links TRBV25-1 with TRBJ2-7, with 10 bases lining up with TRBD2. CDR3 length: 14 residues. Germline V gene lookup returns CDR1 MGHDK and CDR2 SYGVNS. V was clipped by 8 bases and J by 7 bases; unmatched bases: 11. DNA of the CDR3: TGTGCCAGCGGTATAGCGGGGGGTCAGCGGGAGCAGTACTTC. Protein sequence: CASGIAGGQREQYF.

This chain joins TRBV7-9 and TRBJ1-2; TRBD1 aligns across 10 bases. This CDR3 contains 17 residues. The germline V gene encodes CDR1 SEHNR and CDR2 FQNEAQ (reference sequence). V shed 3 bases and J 4 bases; nucleotides not matched to a gene: 11. CDR3 sequence (DNA): TGTGCCAGCAGCTTCGAGCGGGACAGGGGTTTGCGCTATGGCTACACCTTC. Its translation is CASSFERDRGLRYGYTF.

V is TRBV7-2 and J is TRBJ1-5; D gene ambiguous. Trimming pared 4 bases from V and 2 bases from J, leaving 12 bases between. The germline V gene has CDR1 SGHTA and CDR2 FQGNSA. The CDR3 has 15 amino acids. The CDR3 coding sequence is TGTGCCAGCAGCTCTATCCTCCTCGGCAATCAGCCCCAGCATTTT. Translating gives CASSSILLGNQPQHF.

The chain recombines TRBV4-1 with TRBJ2-1, with TRBD2 as a possible D gene (6 bases). The CDR3 consists of 16 residues. Trimming took 0 bases from V and 2 from J, leaving 11 bases between them. The germline gives CDR1 MGHRA, CDR2 YSYEKL. Written as DNA, the CDR3 is TGCGCCAGCAGCCAAGAAGACCCGGGGGCCTACAATGAGCAGTTCTTC. Its protein is CASSQEDPGAYNEQFF.

The genes are TRBV20-1 and TRBJ2-7, with a tentative D call TRBD2 (10 bases). Germline V gives CDR1 DFQATT, CDR2 SNEGSKA (reference sequence). The CDR3 extends over 18 amino acids. With 1 base removed from V and 4 bases from J, the gap between germline ends came to 26 bases. The CDR3, as DNA: TGCAGTGCTAGAGGGGGACAGGGAAATAGCGGGAGGATGTACGAGCAGTACTTC. Its translation is CSARGGQGNSGRMYEQYF.

The rearrangement joins TRBV6-2 or TRBV6-3 to TRBJ2-3, with D perhaps assigned TRBD1 or TRBD2 (5 bases each). Germline V gene data show CDR1 as MNHEY and CDR2 as SVGEGT. This CDR3 has 13 residues. The V gene lost 4 bases and the J gene lost 6 bases, with 11 bases spanning the gap. DNA of the CDR3: TGTGCCAGCAGTTCCGGGACGTGGGATACGCAGTATTTT. Translating gives CASSSGTWDTQYF.

V is TRBV5-1 and J is TRBJ1-5; TRBD1 might be the D (6 bases). The V end was cut by 2 bases, the J end by 1 base, with 10 bases between. The CDR3 runs to 15 residues. Per the germline V gene, CDR1 is SGHRS and CDR2 is YFSETQ. For the CDR3, the DNA is TGCGCCAGCAGCTTCTGGACAGCCAGCAATCAGCCCCAGCATTTT. Encoded protein: CASSFWTASNQPQHF.

The chain couples TRBV4-1 to TRBJ1-5; D unclear. The CDR3 is 14 amino acids. Germline V gene data show CDR1 as MGHRA and CDR2 as YSYEKL. Trimming took off 0 bases at V and 2 bases at J, with 5 bases between the two ends. The CDR3 here is CASSQEWGNQPQHF. Here the CDR3 DNA reads TGCGCCAGCAGCCAAGAATGGGGCAATCAGCCCCAGCATTTT.

V is TRBV29-1 and J is TRBJ2-4, with 14 bases identical to TRBD2. The J call may be mistaken, given a closer DNA end match to TRBJ2-5. CDR3 size: 17 residues. Germline loops: CDR1 SQVTM, CDR2 ANQGSEA. DNA of the CDR3: TGCAGCGTGCAACGACTAGCGGGAGGGCCAGCCGAGGAGACCCAGTACTTC. Protein product: CSVQRLAGGPAEETQYF.

The rearrangement joins TRBV4-1 to TRBJ1-1, with D perhaps TRBD1 (5 bases). The germline CDR1 and CDR2 sequences are MGHRA and YSYEKL. CDR3 length equals 14 residues. Trimming shortened V by 2 bases and J by 3 bases, and 10 bases separated the two germline ends. The CDR3 here is CASSQRDRYTEAFF. The CDR3 nucleotides are TGCGCCAGCAGCCAACGCGACAGATACACTGAAGCTTTCTTT.

In this sample, this clonotype turned up a few times. The J gene is TRBJ1-2, the V gene TRBV4-1; no clear D. Trimming took off 4 bases at V and 0 bases at J, with 18 bases between the two ends. CDR3 length equals 17 residues. In germline, CDR1 is MGHRA, CDR2 YSYEKL. This CDR3 is CASSLEVSILANYGYTF. CDR3 in DNA: TGCGCCAGCAGCCTTGAGGTCTCGATCCTAGCTAACTATGGCTACACCTTC.